This T cell receptor (beta chain) was found in a study of Ad26.COV2.S vaccination and SARS-CoV-2 variants (dated by TCRdb to about 2021). For context, the study as a whole: Vaccine-arm donors were drawn from COV1001, a multicentre, randomized, double-blind, placebo-controlled phase I-IIa trial of Ad26.COV2.S in healthy adults. Ad26.COV2.S was given intramuscularly at 5x10^10 or 1x10^11 viral particles, as a single shot or as two shots 56 days apart. The specificity and breadth of SARS-CoV-2-reactive T cell receptors after Ad26.COV2.S vaccination were assessed by TCRbeta repertoire sequencing. A total of around 32 samples were included in the TCR-sequenced set, comprising about 20 Ad26.COV2.S vaccine recipients, 5 placebo recipients and 8 SARS-CoV-2 convalescent individuals. Participants in the trial were split at random into five groups of five each, receiving low-dose or high-dose Ad26.COV2.S once or twice, or else placebo on both occasions. Throughout the experiments and outcome assessment, investigators stayed blinded to trial group allocation.

TCRbeta CDR3 regions were sequenced with the immunoSEQ Assay. After extraction, genomic DNA underwent amplification by bias-controlled multiplex PCR, followed by high-throughput sequencing. Under the source paper's analysis protocol: To quantify the absolute abundance of each unique TCRbeta CDR3 region, sequences were collapsed and filtered. T cell fraction was estimated by normalizing TCRbeta template counts to usable DNA, which was measured by amplifying reference genes present in all nucleated cells. Repertoire TCRs were annotated as SARS-CoV-2-specific when V gene, CDR3 amino acid sequence and J gene were exactly matched to a known reactive TCR set. The reference SARS-CoV-2 TCR set was derived from MIRA and filtered for enrichment in COVID-19-positive ImmuneCODE repertoires, a step that removed public or cross-reactive TCRs. Using the MIRA antigens, annotated TCRs were further analysed by specific ORF or by position within an ORF. Depth was the summed frequency of annotated unique rearrangements, while breadth was defined as annotated unique rearrangements over total unique productive rearrangements. Two-sided Wilcoxon rank-sum tests were used to compare TCR breadth between groups. The table comes from immuneACCESS by way of TCRdb, which keeps in-frame sequences with V and J called. Part of the clones is missing from these tables; in studies checked, under half for an unresolved V gene and the rest for unknown reasons. V and J calls and clone size are those listed in that table; D and trimming were worked out from the DNA. A total of about 320,000 clones appear in this sample, approximately 80% of them only once. About 2.1% of the sample is in the top ten clones.

What this sample's treatment or condition label stands for: over 15 received Ad26.COV2.S at low or high dose, single or two shots; about 5 received placebo; per-sample allocation not given. For vaccine and placebo recipients, repertoires were sequenced using samples collected on day 63 after the first injection. In Cohort 1b, 25 to 30 adults aged 18-55 years were enrolled at a single site in Boston, USA, between 29 July and 7 August 2020. Ad26.COV2.S was a replication-incompetent adenovirus type 26 vector expressing a prefusion-stabilized SARS-CoV-2 spike protein from the original Wuhan strain. CDR1 and CDR2 were assigned from the germline V gene as SNHLY and FYNNEI. Taken from cysteine to phenylalanine, the CDR3 has 16 residues. Only the CDR3 part of the read is kept: 48 bases, read in frame from the first base. V and J lose 8 bases and 4 bases, and a span of 21 bases separates them. Study-wide conclusions, independent of this receptor: Non-spike TCR breadth was comparable between vaccine and placebo recipients, consistent with the vaccine containing only spike. The study lacked the statistical power to compare responses across vaccine doses or regimens. Ad26.COV2.S recipients had higher spike-specific TCR breadth than placebo recipients (P = 0.0014). After vaccination, spike-specific CD8+ and CD4+ T cell responses were reported to show substantial breadth. It was noted by the authors that total T cell responses may have been underestimated by the TCR breadth and depth analyses.

As to this clone: There is no known antigen for this receptor. No base quality values were provided; no much bigger clone lies one nucleotide off.

The chain joins TRBV2 to TRBJ2-4, with the D gene uncertain. The TCR comes from a person aged 18-65 years who received the Ad26.COV2.S COVID-19 vaccine or a placebo. Source: peripheral blood, taken in a trial of Ad26.COV2.S vaccine versus placebo. The DNA is as follows: TGTGCCAGCTTACCCATTACTTCCTCAGGAAAAAACATTCAGTACTTC. The resulting protein is CASLPITSSGKNIQYF.